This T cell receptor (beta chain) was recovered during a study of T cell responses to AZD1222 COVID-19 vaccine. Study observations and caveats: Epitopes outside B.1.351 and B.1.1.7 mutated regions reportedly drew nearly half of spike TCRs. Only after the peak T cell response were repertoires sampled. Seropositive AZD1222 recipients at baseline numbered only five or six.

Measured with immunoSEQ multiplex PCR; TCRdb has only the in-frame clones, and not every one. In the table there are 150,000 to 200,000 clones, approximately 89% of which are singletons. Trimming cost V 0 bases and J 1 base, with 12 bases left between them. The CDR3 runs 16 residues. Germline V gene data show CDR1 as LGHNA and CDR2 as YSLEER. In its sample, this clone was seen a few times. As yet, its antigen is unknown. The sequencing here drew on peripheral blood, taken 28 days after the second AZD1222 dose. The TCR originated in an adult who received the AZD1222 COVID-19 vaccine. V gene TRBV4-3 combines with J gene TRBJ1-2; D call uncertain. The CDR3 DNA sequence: TGCGCCAGCAGCCAAGATGAAAGGGCCCTTAACTATGGCTACACCTTC. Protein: CASSQDERALNYGYTF.